Below are 8 T cell receptor beta chains sequenced from a single sample in a study of T cells in Graves' hyperthyroidism and ophthalmopathy (dated by TCRdb to between 2017 and 2020). Libraries were constructed by multiplex PCR. Reads for this sample came from an Illumina HiSeq 2000. TCR beta CDR3 regions were amplified from RNA transcripts. For the first round of RT-PCR on the TCR CDR3, the HTBI primer set was used together with the Qiagen OneStep RT-PCR kit. The raw public reads went through TCRdb reprocessing: fastp at Q25, MiXCR clone calling, in-frame beta chains kept. CDR3 protein duplicates are merged, each entry listing the most common genes and DNA. The sample table shows about 360,000 distinct CDR3 sequences, and 13% are seen once. The ten biggest clones cover 9.2% of the sample. Sequencing used blood. Receptors were obtained from a woman aged 18 to 35 with Graves' hyperthyroidism.

This clonotype was seen at least ten times. The rearrangement uses TRBV20-1 and TRBJ1-2, with 7 bases lining up with TRBD1. Germline V gene sequence: CDR1 DFQATT, CDR2 SNEGSKA (reference sequence). J was trimmed by 4 bases and V by 6 bases; bases with no gene match: 8. The CDR3 covers 13 residues. CDR3 sequence (DNA): TGCAGTGCCAACCACAGGGGATCCTATGGCTACACCTTC. As protein: CSANHRGSYGYTF.

The sample holds many counts of this clonotype. In DNA, the CDR3 is TGTGCCAGCAGTTTAGCGACAGCTTATGGCTACACCTTC. This translates into CASSLATAYGYTF. This chain links TRBV12-3 or TRBV12-4 with TRBJ1-2; a weak D match, TRBD1 (5 bases). Trimming removed 0 bases from V and 5 bases from J, with 7 bases in between. The CDR3 is 13 amino acids.

Ten or more counts support this clonotype. This chain connects TRBV6-1 to TRBJ2-4, with TRBD1 identical over 9 bases. Losses at the gene ends were 5 bases for V and 8 bases for J; bases not matched to a gene: 10. The CDR3 extends over 15 amino acids. Per the germline V gene, CDR1 is MNHNS and CDR2 is SASEGT. CDR3 amino acids: CASSYGQGKGDIQYF. CDR3 bases: TGTGCCAGCAGTTACGGACAGGGGAAGGGGGACATTCAGTACTTC.

This clonotype has ten or more counts. The DNA of the CDR3 is TGTGCCAGCAGTGATCCGGGACTAGCGGGGACCGCTATACGGACAGATACGCAGTATTTT. This codes for CASSDPGLAGTAIRTDTQYF. The chain uses TRBV6-1 and TRBJ2-3, with 13 positions matching TRBD2. V was clipped by 3 bases and J by 3 bases; unmatched bases: 15. Germline V CDR1 and CDR2: MNHNS, SASEGT. This CDR3 is built from 20 residues.

This clonotype was counted many times. This chain connects TRBV20-1 to TRBJ2-1; D is unclear. The germline gives CDR1 DFQATT, CDR2 SNEGSKA (reference sequence). Trimming removed 4 bases at V and 8 bases at J, with 0 bases between. The CDR3 consists of 8 residues. In DNA, the CDR3 is TGCAGTGCTAATGAGCAGTTCTTC. Protein: CSANEQFF.

This clonotype was seen once. A single base separates this from a much larger clone, so it may be a read error. The chain employs TRBV29-1 and TRBJ1-2; D is unresolved. The ends were cut back, 4 bases at V and 5 bases at J, with 8 bases in the middle. The germline V gene encodes CDR1 SQVTM and CDR2 ANQGSEA. This CDR3 comprises 11 residues. The CDR3 region has the DNA TGCAGCGTTGGGGTAGAGTATGGCTACACCTTC. Protein: CSVGVEYGYTF.

The rearrangement links TRBV5-1 to TRBJ1-2; no firm D call. V lost 0 bases and J 0 bases, leaving 9 bases between the germline ends. The CDR3 length is 15 residues. Germline values: CDR1 SGHRS, CDR2 YFSETQ. CDR3 protein: CASSLGAVTNYGYTF. As DNA, the CDR3 is TGCGCCAGCAGCTTGGGGGCCGTTACTAACTATGGCTACACCTTC.

This clonotype was seen many times. J is TRBJ1-6 and V is TRBV28; possibly TRBD1 for D (5 bases). Germline loops: CDR1 MDHEN, CDR2 SYDVKM. The V gene lost 7 bases and the J gene lost 7 bases, with 8 bases spanning the gap. CDR3 length: 12 residues. CDR3 DNA sequence: TGTGCCAGCACCCCAGGGAATTCACCCCTCCACTTT. Its protein product is CASTPGNSPLHF.